These T cell receptor beta chains were read from a single sample in a study of long-term antiretroviral therapy in people with HIV. Produced via immunoSEQ multiplex PCR; TCRdb's table is partial and in-frame only. The sample yields around 13,000 clones, around 77% seen once. The sample in question was unsorted PBMCs, obtained 0.5 years before starting antiretroviral therapy. These receptors all come from a woman in her thirties or forties with HIV. CDR3s include the opening cysteine and the closing phenylalanine or tryptophan. Fields, in order: CDR3 DNA, CDR3 protein, J gene, D gene, V gene, clone size. The D gene is left open where the match is weak. The size of a clone is reported for some rows only, either as once, few or many, or as a class for expanded clones.

cdr3_nt: TGTGCCAGCAGCTGGGGACAGGGGGCATCTGAAGCTTTCTTT
cdr3_aa: CASSWGQGASEAFF
j_call: TRBJ1-1
d_call: TRBD1
v_call: TRBV11-2
clone_size: NA

cdr3_nt: TGTGCCAGCAGCTTTCAGGGCTCTGGAAACACCATATATTTT
cdr3_aa: CASSFQGSGNTIYF
j_call: TRBJ1-3
d_call: NA
v_call: TRBV7-9
clone_size: few

cdr3_nt: TGTGCCAGTAGTATAGACCCCTCGCAGCCCCAGCATTTT
cdr3_aa: CASSIDPSQPQHF
j_call: TRBJ1-5
d_call: NA
v_call: TRBV19
clone_size: NA

cdr3_nt: TGCGCCAGCAGCCAAGATCTAAGGGTTTTATACAATGAGCAGTTCTTC
cdr3_aa: CASSQDLRVLYNEQFF
j_call: TRBJ2-1
d_call: NA
v_call: TRBV4-3
clone_size: NA

cdr3_nt: TGTGCCAGCAGCTTCGGGAGGGGAATTGAAGCTTTCTTT
cdr3_aa: CASSFGRGIEAFF
j_call: TRBJ1-1
d_call: NA
v_call: TRBV11-2
clone_size: NA

cdr3_nt: TGCGCCAGCAGCTTGGATGGGACAGGCGGGATTCAGCCCCAGCATTTT
cdr3_aa: CASSLDGTGGIQPQHF
j_call: TRBJ1-5
d_call: TRBD1
v_call: TRBV5-1
clone_size: once

cdr3_nt: TGTGCCAGTAGTATGCCGGGACTTGTCTACGAGCAGTACTTC
cdr3_aa: CASSMPGLVYEQYF
j_call: TRBJ2-7
d_call: NA
v_call: TRBV19
clone_size: NA

cdr3_nt: TGTGCCAGCAGCCAGGCGGCCGGCGGGGACGCTTTCTTT
cdr3_aa: CASSQAAGGDAFF
j_call: TRBJ1-1
d_call: NA
v_call: TRBV6-5
clone_size: NA

cdr3_nt: TGTGCCAGCAGTGGGGGGCCACTAGCGCCTAACTCCTACGAGCAGTACTTC
cdr3_aa: CASSGGPLAPNSYEQYF
j_call: TRBJ2-7
d_call: NA
v_call: TRBV5-4
clone_size: NA

cdr3_nt: TGTGCCACCAGCAGAGATCCAGCGGGAGATGCCCGCAATGAGCAGTTCTTC
cdr3_aa: CATSRDPAGDARNEQFF
j_call: TRBJ2-1
d_call: TRBD2
v_call: TRBV15
clone_size: NA

cdr3_nt: TGCAGCGGGGGACAGGGCGCCGAGCAGTACTTC
cdr3_aa: CSGGQGAEQYF
j_call: TRBJ2-7
d_call: TRBD1
v_call: TRBV29-1
clone_size: NA

cdr3_nt: TGTGCCAGCAGCTTAGTTCCAGAGAACACTGAAGCTTTCTTT
cdr3_aa: CASSLVPENTEAFF
j_call: TRBJ1-1
d_call: NA
v_call: TRBV7-2
clone_size: few

cdr3_nt: TGCAGTGCTTTAATCAACACTGAAGCTTTCTTT
cdr3_aa: CSALINTEAFF
j_call: TRBJ1-1
d_call: NA
v_call: TRBV20-1
clone_size: NA

cdr3_nt: TGTGCCAGCAGCGAGGGACAGGCCGTCCTCTATGGCTACACCTTC
cdr3_aa: CASSEGQAVLYGYTF
j_call: TRBJ1-2
d_call: TRBD1
v_call: TRBV5-4
clone_size: medium-sized

cdr3_nt: TGTGCCAGCCAACGGGACGACCATCAGCCCCAGCATTTT
cdr3_aa: CASQRDDHQPQHF
j_call: TRBJ1-5
d_call: NA
v_call: TRBV6-6
clone_size: once

cdr3_nt: TGCGCCAGCAGCCAAGATACGGCCGGGGCGAGGACCGGGGAGCTGTTTTTT
cdr3_aa: CASSQDTAGARTGELFF
j_call: TRBJ2-2
d_call: NA
v_call: TRBV4-1
clone_size: NA

cdr3_nt: TGTGCCAGCAGCCTCTCGCAGGGAGGCACAGATACGCAGTATTTT
cdr3_aa: CASSLSQGGTDTQYF
j_call: TRBJ2-3
d_call: NA
v_call: TRBV11-2
clone_size: once

cdr3_nt: TGTGCCAGTAGTCGTAGCGGGGGGGCCACAAATGAGCAGTTCTTC
cdr3_aa: CASSRSGGATNEQFF
j_call: TRBJ2-1
d_call: TRBD2
v_call: TRBV19
clone_size: NA

cdr3_nt: TGTGCCAGCAGCTTTTCTGCGGGGCGGTACGAGCAGTACTTC
cdr3_aa: CASSFSAGRYEQYF
j_call: TRBJ2-7
d_call: NA
v_call: TRBV7-2
clone_size: NA

cdr3_nt: TGTGCCAGCAGCTTGGGGGGACTAGCGGGAGATGGAGAGCAGTTCTTC
cdr3_aa: CASSLGGLAGDGEQFF
j_call: TRBJ2-1
d_call: TRBD2
v_call: TRBV5-4
clone_size: NA

cdr3_nt: TGTGCCAGCAGCTTGGGGAGTCAGCCCCAGCATTTT
cdr3_aa: CASSLGSQPQHF
j_call: TRBJ1-5
d_call: NA
v_call: TRBV5-6
clone_size: few

cdr3_nt: TGTGCCAGCAGTGGGACAGGGGGGAATCAGCCCCAGCATTTT
cdr3_aa: CASSGTGGNQPQHF
j_call: TRBJ1-5
d_call: TRBD1
v_call: TRBV6-5
clone_size: NA

cdr3_nt: TGTGCCAGCAGTTACGACCTATTGGAGAACACCGGGGAGCTGTTTTTT
cdr3_aa: CASSYDLLENTGELFF
j_call: TRBJ2-2
d_call: NA
v_call: TRBV6-5
clone_size: NA

cdr3_nt: TGTGCCATCAGTGAGTCGGGTCCAGGTGGGGCAGATACGCAGTATTTT
cdr3_aa: CAISESGPGGADTQYF
j_call: TRBJ2-3
d_call: NA
v_call: TRBV10-3
clone_size: NA

cdr3_nt: TGTGCCAGCACCGCCCGACAGGGTGTGCAGTACTTC
cdr3_aa: CASTARQGVQYF
j_call: TRBJ2-7
d_call: TRBD1
v_call: TRBV6-5
clone_size: NA

cdr3_nt: TGTGCCATCAGTGAAGGGGCGGGGCCCACAGATACGCAGTATTTT
cdr3_aa: CAISEGAGPTDTQYF
j_call: TRBJ2-3
d_call: NA
v_call: TRBV10-3
clone_size: NA

cdr3_nt: TGCGCCAGCAGCCGGACAGAAGGGACAAATGAGCAGTTCTTC
cdr3_aa: CASSRTEGTNEQFF
j_call: TRBJ2-1
d_call: NA
v_call: TRBV5-1
clone_size: NA

cdr3_nt: TGTGCCAGCAGCTCAAGGGGAGCTAGGATCGGCGAGCAGTACTTC
cdr3_aa: CASSSRGARIGEQYF
j_call: TRBJ2-7
d_call: NA
v_call: TRBV5-4
clone_size: NA

cdr3_nt: TGCGCCAGCAGCTTGGGGGGACAGGGAGTAACTGGCGGGGAGCTGTTTTTT
cdr3_aa: CASSLGGQGVTGGELFF
j_call: TRBJ2-2
d_call: TRBD1
v_call: TRBV5-1
clone_size: NA

cdr3_nt: TGCGCCAGCAGCCAATCGACACTGCTAGACTATGGCTACACCTTC
cdr3_aa: CASSQSTLLDYGYTF
j_call: TRBJ1-2
d_call: NA
v_call: TRBV4-3
clone_size: NA

cdr3_nt: TGTGCCAGCAGCGGAGGGGCAGACAGTGCTGAAGCTTTCTTT
cdr3_aa: CASSGGADSAEAFF
j_call: TRBJ1-1
d_call: NA
v_call: TRBV9
clone_size: few

cdr3_nt: TGTGCCAGCAGCTTAGAGTACAGGCAGAACACCGGGGAGCTGTTTTTT
cdr3_aa: CASSLEYRQNTGELFF
j_call: TRBJ2-2
d_call: NA
v_call: TRBV7-9
clone_size: NA

cdr3_nt: TGCGCCAGCAGCCAAGACCCGGAGGGGGAAAAACTGTTTTTT
cdr3_aa: CASSQDPEGEKLFF
j_call: TRBJ1-4
d_call: NA
v_call: TRBV4-3
clone_size: NA

cdr3_nt: TGTGCCAGCAGCTTAGTGAAGGGACAGGGTAATGAAAAACTGTTTTTT
cdr3_aa: CASSLVKGQGNEKLFF
j_call: TRBJ1-4
d_call: TRBD1
v_call: TRBV11-2
clone_size: few

cdr3_nt: TGTGCCAGCAGTGAGCTCCCCGCAGCGGGAGGGCGGAGCGATGAGCAGTTCTTC
cdr3_aa: CASSELPAAGGRSDEQFF
j_call: TRBJ2-1
d_call: TRBD2
v_call: TRBV2
clone_size: NA

cdr3_nt: TGTGCCAGCAGCTTAGGAGCTAGCGACGGCAATGAGCAGTTCTTC
cdr3_aa: CASSLGASDGNEQFF
j_call: TRBJ2-1
d_call: NA
v_call: TRBV11-2
clone_size: NA

cdr3_nt: TGTGCCACCAGCCTAGCGGGGGGATCATGGGATACGCAGTATTTT
cdr3_aa: CATSLAGGSWDTQYF
j_call: TRBJ2-3
d_call: TRBD2
v_call: TRBV15
clone_size: once